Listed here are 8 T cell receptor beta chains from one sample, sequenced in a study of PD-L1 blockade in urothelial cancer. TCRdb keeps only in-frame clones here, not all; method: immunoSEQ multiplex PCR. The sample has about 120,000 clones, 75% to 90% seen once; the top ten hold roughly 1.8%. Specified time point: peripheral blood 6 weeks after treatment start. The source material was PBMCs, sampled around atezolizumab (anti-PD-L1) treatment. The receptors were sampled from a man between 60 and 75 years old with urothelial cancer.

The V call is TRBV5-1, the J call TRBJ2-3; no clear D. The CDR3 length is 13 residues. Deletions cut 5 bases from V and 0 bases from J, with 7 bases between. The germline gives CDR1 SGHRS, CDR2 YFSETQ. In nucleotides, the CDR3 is TGCGCCAGCAGGACAAGCAGCACAGATACGCAGTATTTT. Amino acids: CASRTSSTDTQYF.

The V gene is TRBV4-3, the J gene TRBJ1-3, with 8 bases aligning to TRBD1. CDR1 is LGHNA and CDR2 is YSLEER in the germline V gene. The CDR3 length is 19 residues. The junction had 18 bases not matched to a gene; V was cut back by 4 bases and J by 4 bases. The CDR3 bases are TGCGCCAGCAGCCCACATAGGCCGGGACAGGTTAGCGACGGAAACACCATATATTTT. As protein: CASSPHRPGQVSDGNTIYF.

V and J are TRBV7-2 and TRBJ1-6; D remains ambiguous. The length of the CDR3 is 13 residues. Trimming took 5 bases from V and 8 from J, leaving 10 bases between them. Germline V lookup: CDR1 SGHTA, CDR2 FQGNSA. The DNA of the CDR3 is TGTGCCAGCAGCCCCCGCCAGGATTCACCCCTCCACTTT. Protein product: CASSPRQDSPLHF.

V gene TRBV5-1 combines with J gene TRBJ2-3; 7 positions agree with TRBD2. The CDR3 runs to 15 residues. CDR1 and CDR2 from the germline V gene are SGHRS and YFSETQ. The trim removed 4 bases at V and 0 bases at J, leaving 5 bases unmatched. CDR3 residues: CASSPPRESTDTQYF. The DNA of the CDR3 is TGCGCCAGCAGCCCTCCGCGGGAGAGCACAGATACGCAGTATTTT.

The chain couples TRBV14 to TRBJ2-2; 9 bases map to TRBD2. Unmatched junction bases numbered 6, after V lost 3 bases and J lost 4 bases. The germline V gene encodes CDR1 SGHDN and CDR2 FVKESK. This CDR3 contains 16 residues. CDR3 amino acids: CASSHRSGSGTGELFF. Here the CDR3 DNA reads TGTGCCAGCAGCCATCGTAGCGGGAGCGGCACCGGGGAGCTGTTTTTT.

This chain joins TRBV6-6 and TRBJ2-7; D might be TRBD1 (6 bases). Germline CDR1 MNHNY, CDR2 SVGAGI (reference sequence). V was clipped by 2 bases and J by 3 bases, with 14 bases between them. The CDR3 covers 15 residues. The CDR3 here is CASSYQTGTFYEQYF. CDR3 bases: TGTGCCAGCAGTTACCAAACCGGGACATTCTACGAGCAGTACTTC.

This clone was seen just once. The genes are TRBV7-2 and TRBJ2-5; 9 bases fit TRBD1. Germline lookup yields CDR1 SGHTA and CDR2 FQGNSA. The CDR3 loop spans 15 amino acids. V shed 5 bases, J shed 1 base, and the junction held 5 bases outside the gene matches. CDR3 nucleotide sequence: TGTGCCAGCAGCACCCGACAGGGGGGCCAAGAGACCCAGTACTTC. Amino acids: CASSTRQGGQETQYF.

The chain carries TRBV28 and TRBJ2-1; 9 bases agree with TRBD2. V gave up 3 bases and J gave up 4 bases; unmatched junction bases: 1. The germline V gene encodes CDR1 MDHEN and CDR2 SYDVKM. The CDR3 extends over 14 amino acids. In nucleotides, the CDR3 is TGTGCCAGCAGTTTGGGACTAGCTTACAATGAGCAGTTCTTC. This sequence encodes CASSLGLAYNEQFF.